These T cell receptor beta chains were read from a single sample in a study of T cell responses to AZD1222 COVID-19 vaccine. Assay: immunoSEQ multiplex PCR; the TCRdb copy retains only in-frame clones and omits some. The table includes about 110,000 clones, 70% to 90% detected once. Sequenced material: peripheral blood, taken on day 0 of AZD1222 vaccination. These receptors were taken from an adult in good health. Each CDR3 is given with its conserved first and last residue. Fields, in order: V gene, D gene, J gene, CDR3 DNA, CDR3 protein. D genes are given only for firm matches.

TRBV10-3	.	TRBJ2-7	TGTGCCATCAGTGAGTCGGGAGGCCCTGGGCCCCACTACGAGCAGTACTTC	CAISESGGPGPHYEQYF
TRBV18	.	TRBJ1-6	TGTGCCAGCTCACCTACCGCACGTTCACCCCTCCACTTT	CASSPTARSPLHF
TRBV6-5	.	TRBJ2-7	TGTGCCAGCAGCAACGGAGGCAAGCAGTACTTC	CASSNGGKQYF
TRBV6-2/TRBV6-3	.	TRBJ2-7	TGTGCCAGCAGTGTTCCCTACGAGCAGTACTTC	CASSVPYEQYF
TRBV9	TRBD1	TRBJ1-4	TGTGCCAGCAGCTTTGGGACAGAGAGTAATGAAAAACTGTTTTTT	CASSFGTESNEKLFF
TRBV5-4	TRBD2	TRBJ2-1	TGTGCCAGCAGCTTAGGACTAGCGGGGAGTACAGGGAATGAGCAGTTCTTC	CASSLGLAGSTGNEQFF
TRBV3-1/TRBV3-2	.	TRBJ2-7	TGTGCCAGTAGCCTCCGGGCAGGGTCCGACGAGCAGTACTTC	CASSLRAGSDEQYF
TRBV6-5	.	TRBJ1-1	TGTGCCAGCAGTTACCGCGGGACGGCCCTAGAAGCTTTCTTT	CASSYRGTALEAFF
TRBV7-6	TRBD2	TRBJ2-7	TGTGCCAGCAGCCCGCGGACTAGTCTCCTCTCCTACGAGCAGTACTTC	CASSPRTSLLSYEQYF
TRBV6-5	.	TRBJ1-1	TGTGCCAGCACTTCGAGCCTCGAAGTCGGAGAAGCTTTCTTT	CASTSSLEVGEAFF